Described below is a single TCR beta chain sequence and its context. cDNA libraries for TRB were generated by 5' RACE incorporating UMI labels. TCRdb re-called the 5' RACE reads and catalogs CDR3 proteins one per entry, DNA excluded. Seen in this sample are tens of thousands of distinct CDR3 sequences; the ten most common clones hold about 1%. The length of the CDR3 is 13 residues. Germline CDR1 PRHDT, CDR2 FYEKMQ (reference sequence). These data come from a study of CXCR3-negative and CXCR3-positive naive CD8 T cells. CD45RO-CCR7+CD27+CD95- marked naive CD8+ T cells. The gene calls are TRBV13 and TRBJ1-3. The receptor's source is a human donor in good health. Some clones in this sample may be carry-over from other donors' samples. Specimen: naive CXCR3- CD8+ T cells from blood. The subset here: CD45RO-CCR7+CD27+CD95- naive CD8+ T cells lacking CXCR3 (TNR3-). CDR3: CASSLGDGNTIYF.